A selection of T cell receptor beta chains follows, all from one sample in a study of CD8 T cells in ankylosing spondylitis. TCRdb re-called the 5' RACE reads through MiXCR, storing one row per CDR3 protein. The table lists roughly 700,000 distinct CDR3 sequences, around 17% of them singletons. The sequenced material came from blood, either unsorted or a sorted T cell fraction (not recorded which). All receptors derive from a male donor with ankylosing spondylitis. Each CDR3 is given with its conserved first and last residue. Fields, in order: V gene, D gene, J gene, CDR3 length, clone size, CDR3 DNA, CDR3 protein. D genes are given only for firm matches. The size entry is marked missing in some rows and otherwise reads once, few, many or a size class.

>TRBV6-2/TRBV6-3|NA|TRBJ2-5|15|few
TGTGCCAGCAGTTATGGAGGGCCTACGGTAGAGACCCAGTACTTC
CASSYGGPTVETQYF
>TRBV12-3/TRBV12-4|TRBD1|TRBJ1-4|17|many
TGTGCCAGCAGTTTAGGACAGGGAGATGGAACTAATGAAAAACTGTTTTTT
CASSLGQGDGTNEKLFF
>TRBV7-7|TRBD1|TRBJ2-5|16|few
TGTGCCAGCAGCTTCAGCTCCGGGACAGGCGGAGAGACCCAGTACTTC
CASSFSSGTGGETQYF
>TRBV11-2|NA|TRBJ2-1|15|few
TGTGCCAGCAGCTTATCCCAGGGGTTTGGCAATGAGCAGTTCTTC
CASSLSQGFGNEQFF
>TRBV9|TRBD2|TRBJ2-1|20|NA
TGTGCCAGCAGCTCCACGACTAGCGGGGGGCCCCCCTCCAGAGCGGCTGAGCAGTTCTTC
CASSSTTSGGPPSRAAEQFF
>TRBV11-2|TRBD2|TRBJ2-5|14|few
TGTGCCAGCAGCTTAGTCCGGGGGGGAGAGACCCAGTACTTC
CASSLVRGGETQYF
>TRBV7-7|TRBD2|TRBJ2-7|15|NA
TGTGCTAGCAGCGACACTGGGCGGGGGGACTACGAGCAGTACTTC
CASSDTGRGDYEQYF
>TRBV5-6|NA|TRBJ2-2|16|NA
TGTGCCAGCAGCTTGAAGCGACCCACGAACACCGGGGAGCTGTTTTTT
CASSLKRPTNTGELFF
>TRBV7-6|NA|TRBJ1-5|16|NA
TGTGCCAGCAGCCCCAAGGGTCAGCTTAGCAATCAGCCCCAGCATTTT
CASSPKGQLSNQPQHF
>TRBV4-3|NA|TRBJ1-2|13|NA
TGCGCCAGCAGCCAAGCCCGCAGGGGTGGCTACACCTTC
CASSQARRGGYTF
>TRBV3-1|TRBD2|TRBJ2-1|17|NA
TGTGCCAGCAGCCAAGAAGGGACTTCGGCTAGCGGGGATGAGCAGTTCTTC
CASSQEGTSASGDEQFF
>TRBV30|NA|TRBJ1-1|12|NA
TGTGCCTGGAGTCCCGGGAACACTGAAGCTTTCTTT
CAWSPGNTEAFF
>TRBV4-1|NA|TRBJ2-1|17|few
TGCGCCAGCAGCCAACTCCCCCTGGGGAGCTCCTACAATGAGCAGTTCTTC
CASSQLPLGSSYNEQFF
>TRBV30|TRBD2|TRBJ2-7|15|few
TGTGCCTGGAGTCCCACCCCTAGCGGCTCCTACGAGCAGTACTTC
CAWSPTPSGSYEQYF
>TRBV15|NA|TRBJ1-1|13|few
TGTGCCACCAGTTCAAACCCGAACACTGAAGCTTTCTTT
CATSSNPNTEAFF
>TRBV4-2|NA|TRBJ2-7|17|NA
TGTGCCAGCAGCCAAGTCTACAGGGATACTACCAGCTACGAGCAGTACTTC
CASSQVYRDTTSYEQYF
>TRBV4-1|NA|TRBJ2-3|17|NA
TGCGCCAGCAGCCAAGTCGTTCCGACAGGCCTCACAGATACGCAGTATTTT
CASSQVVPTGLTDTQYF
>TRBV6-5|TRBD2|TRBJ2-5|17|few
TGTGCCAGCAGTTACTCGGCGTCTAGCGGGGGTCAAGAGACCCAGTACTTC
CASSYSASSGGQETQYF
>TRBV20-1|TRBD2|TRBJ2-1|14|many
TGCAGTGCACAGCCCCCGGGAGGGCCTTGGGAGCAGTTCTTC
CSAQPPGGPWEQFF
>TRBV4-2|TRBD1|TRBJ2-7|14|NA
TGTGCCAGCAGCCAGGACAGGGGAATCTACGAGCAGTACTTC
CASSQDRGIYEQYF
>TRBV7-3|TRBD2|TRBJ2-6|18|few
TGTGCCAGCAGCGCGATCCCGGGACTAGCTTCTGGGGCCAACGTCCTGACTTTC
CASSAIPGLASGANVLTF